What follows describes a single T cell receptor beta chain. The target antigen is unknown. These data originate in a study of T cell repertoires in cytomegalovirus infection. V lost 0 bases and J 2 bases, leaving 13 bases between the germline ends. The germline V gene encodes CDR1 SQVTM and CDR2 ANQGSEA. The CDR3 covers 16 residues. TCRdb fed the reads into MiXCR, producing one record per CDR3 protein. The sample consists of roughly 630,000 distinct CDR3 sequences, 24% of them appearing once. Study conclusions and caveats: The ex vivo response showed dominance by HLA-C-restricted CMV-specific TCR beta clonotypes. People with CMV and the relevant HLA were identified by cumulative public TCR beta family frequency.

The receptor's source is a human donor in good health (CMV status not recorded). Some clones in this sample may be carry-over from other donors' samples. J is TRBJ1-4 and V is TRBV29-1; D is perhaps TRBD1 (5 bases). Source material: CD8+ T cells from PBMCs. As DNA, the CDR3 is TGCAGCGTTGAAGACGGGGGTTCAATCACTAATGAAAAACTGTTTTTT. Translated: CSVEDGGSITNEKLFF.